Below are 9 T cell receptor beta chains sequenced from a single sample in a study of cytotoxic CD8 clonotypes in ibrutinib-treated CLL. The table came from immunoSEQ multiplex PCR; TCRdb's copy has only in-frame clones and leaves some out. The sample includes approximately 24,000 clones, about 78% seen only once; the top ten take 8.5% to 10%. Sequencing was performed on PBMCs, taken before ibrutinib treatment. The receptors stem from a human donor with chronic lymphocytic leukemia.

This clone was picked up a small number of times. The V gene is TRBV9, the J gene TRBJ1-1, with D tentatively TRBD1 (5 bases). The germline V gene has CDR1 SGDLS and CDR2 YYNGEE. The CDR3 contains 14 residues. With 3 bases removed from V and 1 base from J, the gap between germline ends came to 10 bases. The CDR3, as DNA: TGTGCCAGCAGCGGACGTACAGGGAACACTGAAGCTTTCTTT. Translated: CASSGRTGNTEAFF.

A word on this clone: Additional DNA sequences in this sample encode the identical CDR3. CDR3 nucleotides: TGTGCCAGCAGCCAGGAAGCCTTTAACACCGGGGAGCTGTTTTTT. It yields the protein CASSQEAFNTGELFF. V usage is TRBV4-2 and J usage is TRBJ2-2; D unresolved. Trimming removed 3 bases at V and 2 bases at J, with 10 bases between. This CDR3 is 15 amino acids long. In germline, CDR1 is LGHNA, CDR2 YNFKEQ.

The rearrangement links TRBV27 to TRBJ2-1; 8 nucleotides line up with TRBD2. The CDR3 totals 20 residues. V lost 4 bases, J lost 0 bases, and 17 bases stayed unmatched. Germline-derived CDR1 and CDR2 are MNHEY and SMNVEV (reference sequence). CDR3 residues: CASSYTIGRALSSSYNEQFF. The DNA for the CDR3 is TGTGCCAGCAGTTATACTATCGGGAGGGCATTATCGAGCTCCTACAATGAGCAGTTCTTC.

V usage is TRBV30 and J usage is TRBJ1-5; D is perhaps TRBD1 (5 bases). Looked up from germline, CDR1 is GTSNPN and CDR2 is SVGIG (reference sequence). Trimming left V 3 bases short and J 3 bases short, with 15 bases between. CDR3 size: 15 residues. The chain's CDR3 is CAWSRDDAINQPQHF. As DNA, the CDR3 is TGTGCCTGGAGCCGGGACGATGCCATCAATCAGCCCCAGCATTTT.

In its sample, this clone is medium-sized. The chain couples TRBV27 to TRBJ2-3; D gene uncertain. The germline CDR1 and CDR2 sequences are MNHEY and SMNVEV (reference sequence). This CDR3 comprises 12 residues. Trimming took off 7 bases at V and 1 base at J, with 6 bases between the two ends. This CDR3 reads CASMEGTDTQYF. The CDR3 region has the DNA TGTGCCAGCATGGAAGGCACAGATACGCAGTATTTT.

V usage is TRBV9 and J usage is TRBJ1-1; unclear D gene. Trimming shortened V by 3 bases and J by 3 bases, and 6 bases separated the two germline ends. CDR1 is SGDLS, CDR2 YYNGEE, per germline. This CDR3 contains 12 residues. The CDR3: CASSAPYTEAFF. CDR3 sequence (DNA): TGTGCCAGCAGCGCCCCCTACACTGAAGCTTTCTTT.

This clone has a single count. The chain uses TRBV29-1 and TRBJ1-1; D uncertain. Trimming removed 4 bases at V and 8 bases at J, with 14 bases between. The CDR3 has 12 residues. The germline CDR1 and CDR2 sequences are SQVTM and ANQGSEA. CDR3 sequence: CSVGEGGLEAFF. The CDR3 region has the DNA TGCAGCGTTGGTGAGGGAGGGCTCGAAGCTTTCTTT.

The V call is TRBV11-3, the J call TRBJ1-1; possible D gene TRBD1, 6 bases. Trimming pared 5 bases from V and 3 bases from J, leaving 10 bases between. The germline CDR1 and CDR2 sequences are SGHNT and YENEEA. This CDR3 is built from 13 residues. The CDR3 DNA sequence: TGTGCCAGCAGCCTCAGGGGAGACACTGAAGCTTTCTTT. Translated, it gives CASSLRGDTEAFF.

The chain joins TRBV27 to TRBJ2-5; no clear D gene. There are 13 residues in the CDR3. Germline CDR1 MNHEY, CDR2 SMNVEV (reference sequence). V was shortened by 2 bases and J by 5 bases, with 9 bases between the two germline ends. Written as DNA, the CDR3 is TGTGCCAGCAGTTTAAGCGTCGGGGAGACCCAGTACTTC. Translating it yields CASSLSVGETQYF.